These T cell receptor beta chains were read from a single sample in a study of T cell repertoires in cytomegalovirus infection. One entry per CDR3 protein, called by TCRdb with MiXCR from the reads. Of 200,000 or so distinct CDR3 sequences in the sample, roughly 27% were seen once. Sequencing input: PBMCs. The receptor source for this set is a human donor in good health (CMV status not recorded). Some clones in this sample may be carry-over from other donors' samples. Each CDR3 is given without its conserved first and last residue. Each record gives: V gene, CDR3 protein.

V gene: TRBV19
CDR3 protein: ASSLSGEAGANVLT

V gene: TRBV2
CDR3 protein: ASSQGLNNEQF

V gene: TRBV20-1
CDR3 protein: SARDLAGGHTGELF

V gene: TRBV29-1
CDR3 protein: SVEDLVSGLTNNEQF

V gene: TRBV7-9
CDR3 protein: ASSRDLLDGELF

V gene: TRBV7-2
CDR3 protein: ASSLDPGHWETQY

V gene: TRBV5-6
CDR3 protein: ASRRRANVLT

V gene: TRBV5-5
CDR3 protein: ASTLSTDSSGANVLT

V gene: TRBV11-2
CDR3 protein: ASSQRDFYNEQF

V gene: TRBV5-4
CDR3 protein: ASSISATDTQY